Below are 15 T cell receptor beta chains sequenced from a single sample in a study of early T cells in non-severe SARS-CoV-2 infection. TCRdb passed the 5' RACE reads through MiXCR, listing each CDR3 protein once. This sample has tens of thousands of distinct CDR3 sequences, with 5.6% found just once. The sequenced sample was whole blood. These receptors were collected from an adult who was a healthcare worker with PCR-confirmed SARS-CoV-2 infection or an uninfected control (not recorded which).

This chain connects TRBV27 to TRBJ1-2; tentative D call: TRBD1 (6 bases). The germline V gene encodes CDR1 MNHEY and CDR2 SMNVEV (reference sequence). The V end lost 6 bases, the J end lost 2 bases, and 13 bases lay between the germline ends. The CDR3 extends over 14 amino acids. DNA for the CDR3: TGTGCCAGCAGGGGGGAGCAGGGGAACTATGGCTACACCTTC. It translates to CASRGEQGNYGYTF.

A few counts support this clonotype. A read error may account for a junction end that differs from germline. V is TRBV4-1 and J is TRBJ2-2; 9 bases are shared with TRBD2. The V gene's germline CDR1 is MGHRA and CDR2 YSYEKL. The CDR3 has 19 amino acids. The CDR3 reads CASSQEATSGPFDTGELFF. For the CDR3, the DNA is TGCGCCAGCAGTCAAGAGGCGACTAGCGGCCCGTTTGACACCGGGGAGCTGTTTTTT.

The table lists this clonotype with a few counts. This chain links TRBV10-3 with TRBJ1-6; 9 bases match TRBD1. The CDR3 spans 15 residues. Germline trimming cut 4 bases from V and 8 bases from J; bases unmatched to any gene: 6. Per the germline V gene, CDR1 is ENHRY and CDR2 is SYGVKD. The DNA of the CDR3 is TGTGCCATCAGTGCCAGACAGGGGGGAGATTCACCCCTCCACTTT. This encodes CAISARQGGDSPLHF.

DNA for the CDR3: TGTGCCAGCAGTTATCACGGATTCGCCGGGGAGCTGTTTTTT. Protein product: CASSYHGFAGELFF. The V gene is TRBV6-2 or TRBV6-3, the J gene TRBJ2-2; no clear D. The V gene's germline CDR1 is MNHEY and CDR2 SVGEGT. This CDR3 contains 14 residues. Deletions cut 3 bases from V and 6 bases from J, with 11 bases between.

This chain connects TRBV6-1 to TRBJ2-3; D call uncertain. The germline gives CDR1 MNHNS, CDR2 SASEGT. Between the trimmed V and J ends, which lost 2 bases and 7 bases, there was a span of 4 bases. The CDR3 consists of 11 residues. Written as DNA, the CDR3 is TGTGCCAGCAGTGAACGAAATACGCAGTATTTT. Protein sequence: CASSERNTQYF.

This clonotype was counted at least ten times. The chain uses TRBV6-6 and TRBJ1-5; 8 positions agree with TRBD1. V shed 0 bases and J 0 bases; nucleotides not matched to a gene: 7. The CDR3 is 18 residues long. The germline CDR1 and CDR2 sequences are MNHNY and SVGAGI (reference sequence). The CDR3 nucleotides read TGTGCCAGCAGTTACTCGAAAACAGGGGGATCTAGCAATCAGCCCCAGCATTTT. Translation gives CASSYSKTGGSSNQPQHF.

This clonotype was found many times. This sequence joins TRBV6-2 or TRBV6-3 and TRBJ1-5; D not resolved. The CDR3 is 13 amino acids. Deletions cut 4 bases from V and 1 base from J, with 5 bases between. Germline loops: CDR1 MNHEY, CDR2 SVGEGT. CDR3 DNA: TGTGCCAGCAGTTCTCTCAGCAATCAGCCCCAGCATTTT. Translating it yields CASSSLSNQPQHF.

This chain connects TRBV5-4 to TRBJ2-1, with D maybe TRBD2 (6 bases). From germline, CDR1 is SGHNT and CDR2 YYREEE (reference sequence). The CDR3 spans 17 residues. V was pared by 6 bases and J by 0 bases, with 19 bases between. Here the CDR3 DNA reads TGTGCCAGCAATGAGGCGGGACCTCGGAGCTCCTACAATGAGCAGTTCTTC. Its protein is CASNEAGPRSSYNEQFF.

This clonotype was detected ten times or more. The chain carries TRBV10-3 and TRBJ1-1; 11 bases fit TRBD1. V was pared by 6 bases and J by 6 bases, with 9 bases of the junction left unmatched. The CDR3 is 15 residues long. Germline CDR1 ENHRY, CDR2 SYGVKD. DNA of the CDR3: TGTGCCATCAGAGGACAGGGGGCGACGGGATCTGAAGCTTTCTTT. Translated: CAIRGQGATGSEAFF.

This clonotype occurred many times. The rearrangement links TRBV10-2 to TRBJ2-3; 11 bases match TRBD2. This CDR3 region has 17 residues. Germline CDR1 reads WSHSY; CDR2 reads SAAADI. Germline trimming cut 0 bases from V and 5 bases from J; bases unmatched to any gene: 7. This CDR3 reads CASSESLAGGRLDTQYF. DNA for the CDR3: TGCGCCAGCAGTGAGTCCCTAGCGGGAGGCCGGTTAGATACGCAGTATTTT.

J is TRBJ2-3 and V is TRBV10-3, with 9 bases identical to TRBD1. The CDR3 has 14 amino acids. Germline CDR1 ENHRY, CDR2 SYGVKD. V trimming: 6 bases; J trimming: 5 bases; junction bases outside the gene matches: 6. The CDR3 nucleotides are TGTGCCATCAGGGACAGGGGTGGAATAGATACGCAGTATTTT. It codes for CAIRDRGGIDTQYF.

This clonotype was detected ten times or more. V is TRBV20-1 and J is TRBJ2-1, with D uncertain. The CDR3 covers 14 residues. The germline V gene encodes CDR1 DFQATT and CDR2 SNEGSKA (reference sequence). V lost 6 bases, J lost 0 bases, and 12 bases lay in between. CDR3 amino acids: CSATPSVSYNEQFF. The CDR3 DNA reads as TGCAGTGCAACCCCGTCCGTCTCCTACAATGAGCAGTTCTTC.

V gene TRBV5-1 combines with J gene TRBJ2-7, with TRBD1 matching over 7 bases. V was pared by 0 bases and J by 4 bases, with 4 bases of the junction left unmatched. The CDR3 is 14 amino acids. Germline values: CDR1 SGHRS, CDR2 YFSETQ. CDR3 bases: TGCGCCAGCAGCTTGGCGGACAGGAGTTACGAGCAGTACTTC. This translates into CASSLADRSYEQYF.

This clonotype was detected ten times or more. The chain uses TRBV7-6 and TRBJ1-3; no definite D call. CDR3 length: 14 amino acids. Trimming removed 3 bases from V and 6 bases from J, with 12 bases in between. The germline V gene encodes CDR1 SGHVS and CDR2 FNYEAQ. CDR3 DNA: TGTGCCAGCAGCTTTGGAGGGCTGTCAAACACCATATATTTT. Residues: CASSFGGLSNTIYF.

This clonotype showed up just a few times. The chain carries TRBV21-1 and TRBJ2-2. TRBV21-1 is listed as a pseudogene. The CDR3 spans 14 residues. The CDR3 DNA reads as TGTGCCAGCAGCAAAGGAGGGAACACCGGGGAGCTGTTTTTT. Encoded protein: CASSKGGNTGELFF.